This entry is about one T cell receptor (beta chain). This sample was taken from a study of blood T cell repertoires in COVID-19. About the research overall: The samples span acute and convalescent COVID-19 from the United States, Italy and Spain.

Repertoires were generated with immunoSEQ multiplex PCR, while TCRdb's copy carries only in-frame clones and drops some. The sample holds roughly 250,000 clones, approximately 86% seen once. The participants were between 18 and 89 years old and came from fewer than 25 US areas. Two negative PCRs, clearance, or symptom resolution were required of recovered Cohort 3 donors. Germline lookup yields CDR1 KGHSH and CDR2 LQKENI. The CDR3 is 15 residues long. Trimming stripped 3 bases from V and 5 bases from J, with 14 bases between. The chain uses TRBV18 and TRBJ2-1; D possibly corresponds to TRBD1 (5 bases). Sequences were obtained from PBMCs or T cells enriched from blood (not recorded which). This receptor was obtained from a woman aged 50 to 60 who had recovered from COVID-19. CDR3: CASSPGRVRNNEQFF. DNA for the CDR3: TGTGCCAGCTCACCGGGCAGGGTCCGGAACAATGAGCAGTTCTTC.